This TCR beta chain was sequenced in a study of blood T cell repertoires in COVID-19. Looking at the study overall: The United States, Italy and Spain supplied acute and convalescent COVID-19 samples. T cells, B-cell-depleted T cells, or PBMCs provided the cDNA or gDNA that served as material.

With 4 bases removed from V and 0 bases from J, the gap between germline ends came to 14 bases. CDR1 and CDR2 from the germline V gene are GTSNPN and SVGIG (reference sequence). CDR3 size: 15 residues. In the original workflow: From reference gene primer amplification, estimates of nucleated cell counts were derived. Using immunoSEQ multiplex PCR, the repertoire was profiled, and TCRdb retains in-frame clones only, with some absent. V and J calls and clone size come straight from that table; D and trimming were deduced from the DNA. The top ten clones hold roughly 3% of a sample with under 250,000 clones, roughly nine tenths of them seen once.

Specimen: peripheral blood. This chain links TRBV30 with TRBJ2-3; the D gene is possibly TRBD2 (5 bases). The clonotype originates from a man aged 18 to 29 with active or convalescent COVID-19. The CDR3 bases are TGTGCCTGGACCCGGACTCTCGGAAGCACAGATACGCAGTATTTT. Translated, it gives CAWTRTLGSTDTQYF. Full variable domain (outside the CDR3, taken from reference TRBV30 and TRBJ2-3): SQTIHQWPATLVQPVGSPLSLECTVEGTSNPNLYWYRQAAGRGLQLLFYSVGIGQISSEVPQNLSASRPQDRQFILSSKKLLLSDSGFYLCAWTRTLGSTDTQYFGPGTRLTVL.